The entry that follows covers one TCR beta chain sequence. Its target is not known. Sequenced by immunoSEQ multiplex PCR; TCRdb stores in-frame clones only, minus some. The table shows some 57,000 clones, with 90% to 95% occurring only once. The data were taken from a study of Tregs in tolerant kidney transplant recipients. Related graft donors supplied nonmyeloablative bone marrow transplants, and mixed chimerism was transient. The CDR3 covers 15 residues. Germline V gene lookup returns CDR1 MNHEY and CDR2 SVGAGI. Trimming left V 2 bases short and J 5 bases short, with 15 bases between. Overall study results and limits: Expanding Tregs on activated donor B cells appeared to best identify donor-specific TCRbeta clones.

V gene TRBV6-5 combines with J gene TRBJ1-2; a weak D match, TRBD1 (6 bases). The source is a human patient who received a combined kidney and bone marrow transplant. Part of the T cell pool may stem from the graft donor. The specimen comprised CD8+ T cells from blood (PBMCs), sampled 24 months after the transplant. Here the CDR3 DNA reads TGTGCCAGCAGTTACGGAGGGGGGGTGGCTTATGGCTACACCTTC. It yields the protein CASSYGGGVAYGYTF.